This is a list of T cell receptor beta chains from one sample in a study of vaccination and CD4 T cells after COVID-19. TCRdb re-called the PCR reads with MiXCR, one entry per CDR3 protein. The table shows fewer than 25,000 distinct CDR3 sequences, with 43% occurring only once. Their antigens are not known. The sequenced sample consisted of CD4+ T cells from blood, cultured in vitro. All receptors come from a human donor who had recovered from COVID-19. The CDR3 runs from the conserved cysteine through the conserved F or W. A D gene is named only where the DNA matches it firmly. Not every row has a clone size; where given, it reads once, few, many or a size class.

v_call	d_call	clone_size	j_call	cdr3_nt	cdr3_aa
TRBV5-1	TRBD2	-	TRBJ2-2	TGCGCCAGCAGCTTGGTATTCGGGGGGAGTACCGGGGAGCTGTTTTTT	CASSLVFGGSTGELFF
TRBV6-4	-	-	TRBJ2-7	TGTGCCAGCAGTGCACGACCGCTTTACGAGCAGTACTTC	CASSARPLYEQYF
TRBV7-9	-	once	TRBJ1-2	TGTGCCAGCAGCTTTTTCCAGGCCCCCATCTATGGCTACACCTTC	CASSFFQAPIYGYTF
TRBV7-3	-	-	TRBJ1-1	TGTGCCAGCAGCTTAAATGCAGGGGACACTGAAGCTTTCTTT	CASSLNAGDTEAFF
TRBV27	-	-	TRBJ2-1	TGTGCCAGCAGAACGGGGCGGCGGACGGAGCAGTTCTTC	CASRTGRRTEQFF
TRBV7-2	-	-	TRBJ2-3	TGTGCCAGCAGCAAGGACTTCGGCACAGATACGCAGTATTTT	CASSKDFGTDTQYF
TRBV19	TRBD2	-	TRBJ2-4	TGTGCCAGTGGGACTAGCGGGAGGGCCGTTTCCAAAAACATTCAGTACTTC	CASGTSGRAVSKNIQYF
TRBV27	-	-	TRBJ2-1	TGTGCCAGCCGAATCTATTCCTACAATGAGCAGTTCTTC	CASRIYSYNEQFF
TRBV7-6	TRBD1	-	TRBJ1-4	TGTGCTAGCAGCCCTTTAGGGACAGCCTCTGAAAAACTGTTTTTT	CASSPLGTASEKLFF
TRBV7-9	-	once	TRBJ2-1	TGTGCCAGCACCCTCGGAGGAAACAATGAGCAGTTCTTC	CASTLGGNNEQFF
TRBV28	-	-	TRBJ1-2	TGTGCCAGCAGACCTCCAGACTATGGCTACACCTTC	CASRPPDYGYTF
TRBV29-1	TRBD2	-	TRBJ2-2	TGCAGCGCTCTACTAGCGGGGGGGCCTAGCACCGGGGAGCTGTTTTTT	CSALLAGGPSTGELFF
TRBV20-1	-	-	TRBJ1-5	TGCAGTGCCCGGACAGCGAATAGCAATCAGCCCCAGCATTTT	CSARTANSNQPQHF
TRBV20-1	-	-	TRBJ2-6	TGCAGTGCTCGAGAGGGACGTTTCTCTGGGGCCAACGTCCTGACTTTC	CSAREGRFSGANVLTF
TRBV28	-	-	TRBJ1-4	TGTGCCAGCAACCTTAACGGGGCCGGGGTTAATGAAAAACTGTTTTTT	CASNLNGAGVNEKLFF
TRBV5-1	-	-	TRBJ2-1	TGCGCCAGCAGACCTCAGGGGAGCTCCTACAATGAGCAGTTCTTC	CASRPQGSSYNEQFF
TRBV10-3	-	-	TRBJ2-7	TGTGCCATCAGTGGACAGGGAGGAATCAGCTCCTACGAGCAGTACTTC	CAISGQGGISSYEQYF
TRBV7-2	TRBD1	-	TRBJ2-3	TGTGCCAGCAGCTCACAGGGGGTCACAGATACGCAGTATTTT	CASSSQGVTDTQYF
TRBV28	TRBD2	-	TRBJ2-1	TGTGCCAGCGCACGGCGATCAGGGACTAGCGGCTACAATGAGCAGTTCTTC	CASARRSGTSGYNEQFF
TRBV6-1	TRBD1	few	TRBJ1-1	TGTGCCAGCAGTGATCAGGGGGCGGGCACTGAAGCTTTCTTT	CASSDQGAGTEAFF
TRBV6-1	-	-	TRBJ1-1	TGTGCCAGCAGACCACGGGTGGGAGTGACTGAAGCTTTCTTT	CASRPRVGVTEAFF
TRBV2	-	once	TRBJ1-6	TGTGCCAGCATGGAGGGGTTGGGTAATTCACCCCTCCACTTT	CASMEGLGNSPLHF
TRBV27	TRBD2	few	TRBJ2-1	TGTGCCAGCAGTTTACAGGGTCTGGCGGGAGGGCGCGACAATGAGCAGTTCTTC	CASSLQGLAGGRDNEQFF
TRBV2	-	-	TRBJ2-1	TGTGCCAGCAGTGACCGACCGAGCAATGAGCAGTTCTTC	CASSDRPSNEQFF
TRBV6-1	-	few	TRBJ1-2	TGTGCCAGCCGGGGGGGCGACCTATCTTTTTATGGCTACACCTTC	CASRGGDLSFYGYTF
TRBV18	TRBD1	once	TRBJ1-1	TGTGCCAGCTCACAGGGACAGGGGAACACTGAAGCTTTCTTT	CASSQGQGNTEAFF
TRBV28	-	-	TRBJ2-4	TGTGCCAGCAGTTTATCGTCGGGGATAGCCAAAAACATTCAGTACTTC	CASSLSSGIAKNIQYF
TRBV7-2	-	few	TRBJ1-2	TGTGCCAGCAGCAACAAGCGTCTAGGGGCCACCTTC	CASSNKRLGATF
TRBV10-2	TRBD1	-	TRBJ1-2	TGCGCCAGCAGGGGACAGGGGCATGGCTACACCTTC	CASRGQGHGYTF
TRBV11-3	TRBD1	-	TRBJ2-7	TGTGCCAGCAGCTTTACCGGGACAGGGGGAAGGGGCGAGCAGTACTTC	CASSFTGTGGRGEQYF
TRBV2	-	-	TRBJ2-3	TGTGCCAGCAGTGACGGGCGCACAGATACGCAGTATTTT	CASSDGRTDTQYF
TRBV20-1	-	few	TRBJ2-3	TGCAGTGAAAACGAAAGGGGTACGCAGTATTTT	CSENERGTQYF
TRBV7-2	-	-	TRBJ1-1	TGTGCCAGCAGCTTAAGGCCAGGGGATGAAGCTTTCTTT	CASSLRPGDEAFF
TRBV6-1	-	few	TRBJ2-5	TGTGCCAGCAGCGAAACTACAGGGACCCAGTACTTC	CASSETTGTQYF
TRBV2	TRBD1	-	TRBJ1-5	TGTGCCAGCAAAGGGGGCCTTTATCAGCCCCAGCATTTT	CASKGGLYQPQHF
TRBV6-1	TRBD2	-	TRBJ2-7	TGTGCCAGCAGGGAGTTACCCGCGGGACTAGCGGGAAGGCAGTACTTC	CASRELPAGLAGRQYF
TRBV28	TRBD2	few	TRBJ2-7	TGTGCCAGCAGTATGACCTTTGGACTAGCCGGCTCCTACGAGCAGTACTTC	CASSMTFGLAGSYEQYF
TRBV27	TRBD2	few	TRBJ2-3	TGTGCCAGCAGTTTAAACCCCGCAGGCGGGAGGAACACAGATACGCAGTATTTT	CASSLNPAGGRNTDTQYF
TRBV15	-	-	TRBJ2-7	TGTGCCACCAGCAGAGTTCCGGGACGGGGATCCTACGAGCAGTACTTC	CATSRVPGRGSYEQYF
TRBV7-9	-	-	TRBJ2-2	TGTGCCCCCCAGAGGGCACGGAACACCGGGGAGCTGTTTTTT	CAPQRARNTGELFF
TRBV12-3/TRBV12-4	-	few	TRBJ1-2	TGTGCCAGCAGTTTAGCCGTCCGTAACTATGGCTACACCTTC	CASSLAVRNYGYTF
TRBV7-6	TRBD2	-	TRBJ2-3	TGTGCCAGCAGCTTAGACTCCGCGACTAGCGGTACAGATACGCAGTATTTT	CASSLDSATSGTDTQYF
TRBV12-3/TRBV12-4	-	-	TRBJ1-1	TGTGCCAGCAGTACCTCTTTGGTTGAAGCTTTCTTT	CASSTSLVEAFF
TRBV5-1	TRBD2	few	TRBJ2-2	TGCGCCAGCAGCTTGTATCCGGGTAGCGGGGGTAACACCGGGGAGCTGTTTTTT	CASSLYPGSGGNTGELFF